The present entry profiles one TCR beta chain with its context. The antigen this receptor binds is unknown. Base-call qualities are not available, and no considerably larger clone is one nucleotide away. This sample was taken from a study of blood T cell repertoires in COVID-19 (TCRdb year 2020). For context, the study as a whole: Samples covering the acute and convalescent phases of COVID-19 were provided by collaborators in the United States, Italy and Spain. The prospective study material was composed of cDNA or gDNA derived from T cells, B-cell-depleted T cells, or PBMCs. Deeply sampled blood TCRbeta repertoires from subjects exposed to, actively infected with, or recovered from COVID-19 were included in the dataset. A freely available public database, intended as a resource for researchers studying the immune response to SARS-CoV-2, is where the repertoires were released. The samples were drawn from two sources: the first 160 participants of the ongoing ImmuneRACE study, and 1,254 subjects contributed by 6 global collaborators. A de-identified subject ID, COVID-19 status, age in years and sex were almost always included in the sample metadata. Where available, HLA class I and class II types were taken from metadata supplied by the sample provider and were not determined by assay-based typing.

One collaborating source in Seattle enrolled patients during active infection and followed them longitudinally through the course of disease. Each collaborating institution followed its own protocols to collect whole blood in K2EDTA tubes. For TCRbeta analysis, collaborator samples were shipped as frozen whole blood, as isolated PBMCs, or as DNA extracted from either sample type. The CDR3 measures 12 amino acids from cysteine to phenylalanine. The read is trimmed to its CDR3 DNA, 36 bases read in frame from base 1. The junction carries 8 bases between V and J, which are trimmed by 4 bases and 2 bases respectively. CDR1 SQVTM and CDR2 ANQGSEA are derived from the germline V gene. Broad study findings and their caveats: The quantity of clinical and demographic metadata differed by source and by participant and was supplied without curation.

TCRbeta CDR3 regions were amplified from genomic DNA by means of the immunoSEQ Assay, a bias-controlled multiplex PCR. The source study handled its data this way. The number of nucleated cells in each sample was estimated from the amplification of reference gene primers within the assay. To quantify the absolute abundance of each unique TCRbeta CDR3 rearrangement, sequence reads were collapsed and filtered. For each sample, productive Simpson clonality was calculated as the square root of Simpson's diversity index across productive rearrangements. Entries here come from immuneACCESS through TCRdb and include only in-frame sequences with V and J called. Some clones fail to appear in such tables; in the studies checked, an unresolved V gene covers under half of the shortfall, and the cause of the remainder is unknown. The V and J calls and clone size are taken from that table; D and trimming were inferred from the DNA. The sample table holds about 250,000 clones, of which 70% to 85% were seen once. Of the sample, approximately 0.94% falls within the top ten clones.

This TCR was sampled from a human donor with COVID-19, enrolled during active disease. The donor label of this sample is uncertain. The sequenced sample consisted of peripheral blood. In this chain, TRBV29-1 is recombined with TRBJ1-1; the D gene identity is not certain. The CDR3 is CSVGTDNTEAFF. The DNA sequence reads TGCAGCGTTGGTACAGATAACACTGAAGCTTTCTTT.